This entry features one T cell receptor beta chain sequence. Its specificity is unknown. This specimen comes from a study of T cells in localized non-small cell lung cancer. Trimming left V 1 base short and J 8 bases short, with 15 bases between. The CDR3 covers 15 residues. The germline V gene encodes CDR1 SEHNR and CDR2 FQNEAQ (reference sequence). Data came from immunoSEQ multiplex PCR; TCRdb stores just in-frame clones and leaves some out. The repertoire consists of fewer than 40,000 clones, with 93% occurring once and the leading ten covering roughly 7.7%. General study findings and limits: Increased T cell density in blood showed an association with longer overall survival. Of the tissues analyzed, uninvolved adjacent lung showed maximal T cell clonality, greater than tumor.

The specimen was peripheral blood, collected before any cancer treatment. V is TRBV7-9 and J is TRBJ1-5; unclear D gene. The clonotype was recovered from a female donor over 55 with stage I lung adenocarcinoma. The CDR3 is CASSLDGTPGEPQHF. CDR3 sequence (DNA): TGTGCCAGCAGCTTAGATGGCACACCCGGCGAGCCCCAGCATTTT. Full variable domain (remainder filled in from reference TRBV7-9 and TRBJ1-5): DTGVSQNPRHKITKRGQNVTFRCDPISEHNRLYWYRQTLGQGPEFLTYFQNEAQLEKSRLLSDRFSAERPKGSFSTLEIQRTEQGDSAMYLCASSLDGTPGEPQHFGDGTRLSIL.